The rows below give T cell receptor beta chains drawn from one sample of a study of blood T cells in healthy people across ages. TCRdb re-called the 5' RACE reads through MiXCR, storing one row per CDR3 protein. Among approximately 1,000,000 distinct CDR3 sequences listed, 40% to 55% were seen once. The specimen was blood. The receptors originated from a woman aged 55-70 years in good health. Both conserved end residues are part of each CDR3. The D gene is left open where the match is weak. Expanded clones are given a class, and other clones once, few, many or no size at all.

few,TRBJ2-5,TRBV20-1,-,TGCAGTGCTACTTCGGACGGCTTTCAAGAGACCCAGTACTTC,CSATSDGFQETQYF
-,TRBJ2-7,TRBV10-3,-,TGTGCCATCAGTGAGTCGAATGTCTTCTACGAGCAGTACTTC,CAISESNVFYEQYF
-,TRBJ2-3,TRBV20-1,TRBD2,TGCAGTGCTAGTATGGCGGGAGGGCCCTCAGATACGCAGTATTTT,CSASMAGGPSDTQYF
few,TRBJ2-1,TRBV29-1,-,TGCAGCGTTTTGCGGGACCCTACCTACAATGAGCAGTTCTTC,CSVLRDPTYNEQFF
-,TRBJ2-1,TRBV27,-,TGTGCCAGCAGTTTATCGATATTACGCGGCAGGCGCAATGAGCAGTTCTTC,CASSLSILRGRRNEQFF
-,TRBJ2-4,TRBV2,TRBD1,TGTGCCAGCAGTGCACAGGGGGGAAACATTCAGTACTTC,CASSAQGGNIQYF
-,TRBJ2-1,TRBV15,-,TGTGCCACCAGCAGACCCGACACCCACAATGAGCAGTTCTTC,CATSRPDTHNEQFF
few,TRBJ2-3,TRBV3-1,-,TGTGCCAGCAGCCAAGCGGGGTCTACCACAGATACGCAGTATTTT,CASSQAGSTTDTQYF
-,TRBJ2-7,TRBV27,TRBD2,TGTGCCAGCACTGGGGGGGAGAAGGGTTCCTCCTACGAGCAGTACTTC,CASTGGEKGSSYEQYF
few,TRBJ2-5,TRBV27,-,TGTGCCAGCGGACGCACCCAACAGACCCAGTACTTC,CASGRTQQTQYF
few,TRBJ2-5,TRBV27,TRBD2,TGTGCCAGCAGTTCCGGGACTAGCGGGACAAATGAGCAGTACTTC,CASSSGTSGTNEQYF
few,TRBJ2-5,TRBV6-2/TRBV6-3,TRBD1,TGTGCCAGCAGTTACCCGGGACAGGGCCAAGAGACCCAGTACTTC,CASSYPGQGQETQYF
-,TRBJ1-6,TRBV5-6,-,TGTGCCAGCAGCTTGGTATATCCGGGGGATTCACCCCTCCACTTT,CASSLVYPGDSPLHF
-,TRBJ2-1,TRBV27,-,TGTGCCAGCAGGGGCCCCGGGGATGAGTTCTTC,CASRGPGDEFF
once,TRBJ1-2,TRBV7-2,-,TGTGCCAGCAGCTTAGAACAGGGCTTTGGCTACACCTTC,CASSLEQGFGYTF
-,TRBJ1-2,TRBV29-1,TRBD1,TGCAGCGTACAGGGGACTTACTATGGCTACACCTTC,CSVQGTYYGYTF
few,TRBJ2-7,TRBV20-1,TRBD2,TGCAGTGCTAGAGATCTGCGAGCGGGAGGGAACGAGCAGTACTTC,CSARDLRAGGNEQYF
-,TRBJ1-2,TRBV10-3,-,TGTGCCATCAGTTCGGACATAAACTATGGCTGCACCTTC,CAISSDINYGCTF
-,TRBJ2-1,TRBV20-1,-,TGCAGTACAGCCAGAGGGCCCGATGAGCAGTTCTTC,CSTARGPDEQFF
-,TRBJ2-5,TRBV5-1,-,TGCGCCCGCAGCCTACAGTGGGGAGAGACCCAGTACTTC,CARSLQWGETQYF
few,TRBJ1-2,TRBV28,-,TGTGCCAGCACCGTGGCTGGCTGGGGCTACACCTTC,CASTVAGWGYTF
-,TRBJ2-3,TRBV6-2/TRBV6-3,TRBD2,TGTGCCAGCAGTGCCGTAATCCCGGGACTAGCGACCCGCACAGATACGCAGTATTTT,CASSAVIPGLATRTDTQYF
-,TRBJ2-1,TRBV15,-,TGTGCCACCAGCAGAGGAGTAGGGACCTACAATGAGCAGATCTTC,CATSRGVGTYNEQIF
few,TRBJ1-6,TRBV29-1,-,TGCAGCGTTGGGGAGATCAATTCACCCCTCCACTTT,CSVGEINSPLHF
-,TRBJ1-2,TRBV20-1,-,TGCAGTACCCCAGTGGGACTGCGCCATGGCTACACCTTC,CSTPVGLRHGYTF
few,TRBJ2-7,TRBV11-2,-,TGTGCCAGCAGCTTAGGAACGGCGGCCTACGAGCAGTACTTC,CASSLGTAAYEQYF
-,TRBJ1-1,TRBV20-1,TRBD1,TGCAGTGCTAGTCAGGACAGGGGCATGAACACTGAAGCTTTCTTT,CSASQDRGMNTEAFF
few,TRBJ1-4,TRBV13,-,TGTGCCAGCAGCTTTCGGACAGATATCGGTGAAAAACTGTTTTTT,CASSFRTDIGEKLFF
-,TRBJ2-1,TRBV6-2/TRBV6-3,TRBD2,TGTGCCAGCACCACACTAGCGGGCTCCTACAATGAGCAGTTCTTC,CASTTLAGSYNEQFF
few,TRBJ2-1,TRBV12-3/TRBV12-4,-,TGTGCCATCCCGAAGGCGGACCTAGATGTCAATGAGCAGTTCTTC,CAIPKADLDVNEQFF
-,TRBJ1-2,TRBV27,-,TGTGCCAGCAGCCCCGACGGCTGTGGCTACACCTTC,CASSPDGCGYTF
-,TRBJ2-1,TRBV6-1,TRBD2,TGTGCCAGCAGTAGATCTCGGGGGGATTTGCAGTTCTTC,CASSRSRGDLQFF
-,TRBJ1-1,TRBV29-1,-,TGCAGCGTTGAGGGGTCTATCGCTAACACTGAAGCTTTCTTT,CSVEGSIANTEAFF